The 22 T cell receptor beta chains presented below share a single source sample, sequenced in a study of CD8 T cells in ankylosing spondylitis. MiXCR was run by TCRdb on the 5' RACE reads, yielding one entry per CDR3 protein. The sample lists around 88,000 distinct CDR3 sequences; roughly 8.8% were seen once. Sequenced: blood, either unsorted or a sorted T cell fraction (not recorded which). Receptors were obtained from a male donor with ankylosing spondylitis or in good health (not recorded which).

This clonotype was counted at least ten times. CDR3 bases: TGCGCCAGCAGCTTGTCCCAGAACCAAGAGACCCAGTACTTC. It is translated as CASSLSQNQETQYF. The chain uses TRBV5-1 and TRBJ2-5; D gene unclear. V lost 1 base to trimming and J lost 0 bases, with 7 bases between them. This CDR3 contains 14 residues. The germline gives CDR1 SGHRS, CDR2 YFSETQ.

This clonotype came up many times. V usage is TRBV30 and J usage is TRBJ1-1; no clear D. This CDR3 comprises 13 residues. V was clipped by 2 bases and J by 3 bases, with 10 bases between them. CDR1 and CDR2 from the germline V gene are GTSNPN and SVGIG (reference sequence). The CDR3 loop is CAWSNSLYTEAFF. The CDR3 DNA reads as TGTGCCTGGAGTAACAGCTTATACACTGAAGCTTTCTTT.

This clonotype was seen at least ten times. V gene TRBV6-1 combines with J gene TRBJ1-4, with a weak D call TRBD1 (5 bases). The CDR3 sequence is 14 residues long. Trimming took off 6 bases at V and 8 bases at J, with 16 bases between the two ends. Germline lookup yields CDR1 MNHNS and CDR2 SASEGT. This CDR3 is CASRTGTAGEKLFF. In DNA form, the CDR3 reads TGTGCCAGCAGAACCGGGACGGCGGGGGAAAAACTGTTTTTT.

The sample holds many counts of this clonotype. The CDR3 sequence: CASSSQGAQRDQPQHF. In DNA form, the CDR3 reads TGTGCCAGCAGCTCTCAGGGGGCGCAGCGGGATCAGCCCCAGCATTTT. J is TRBJ1-5 and V is TRBV5-5; 8 bases fit TRBD1. Trimming cost V 3 bases and J 5 bases; bases outside gene matches: 10. CDR3 length: 16 residues. Looked up from germline, CDR1 is SGHKS and CDR2 is YYEKEE (reference sequence).

This clonotype occurred many times. This rearrangement joins TRBV6-4 to TRBJ2-3; 10 bases map to TRBD2. This CDR3 has 15 residues. The J segment lost 1 base and the V segment lost 2 bases, leaving 0 bases of the junction unmatched. Germline loops: CDR1 MRHNA, CDR2 SNTAGT. CDR3: CASSDGTSGTDTQYF. The CDR3 DNA reads TGTGCCAGCAGTGACGGGACTAGCGGCACAGATACGCAGTATTTT.

This clonotype has a handful of counts. The chain recombines TRBV28 with TRBJ2-1, with unresolved D. Germline CDR1 reads MDHEN; CDR2 reads SYDVKM. This CDR3 is 13 amino acids long. V lost 6 bases and J 5 bases, leaving 11 bases between the germline ends. The CDR3 is CASSLWEHNEQFF. The CDR3 bases are TGTGCCAGCAGCCTATGGGAACACAATGAGCAGTTCTTC. Drawing the rest from reference TRBV28 and TRBJ2-1, the complete variable domain is DVKVTQSSRYLVKRTGEKVFLECVQDMDHENMFWYRQDPGLGLRLIYFSYDVKMKEKGDIPEGYSVSREKKERFSLILESASTNQTSMYLCASSLWEHNEQFFGPGTRLTVL.

This clonotype was recorded a few times. The V and J genes are TRBV18 and TRBJ2-3, with 7 positions matching TRBD1. V lost 6 bases and J lost 13; bases outside the gene matches: 13. This CDR3 has 13 amino acids. Germline V gene data show CDR1 as KGHSH and CDR2 as LQKENI. Here the CDR3 DNA reads TGTGCCAGCTCGCAAGGTTACGGGGACAGAAAGTATTTT. Residues: CASSQGYGDRKYF.

There are a few counts of this clonotype. The V call is TRBV20-1, the J call TRBJ2-3; the match to TRBD2 covers 14 bases. The CDR3 runs 18 residues. J lost 3 bases, V lost 3 bases, and 11 bases had no gene match. CDR1 and CDR2 from the germline V gene are DFQATT and SNEGSKA (reference sequence). CDR3 amino acids: CSARHGTSGGGRTDTQYF. Written as DNA, the CDR3 is TGCAGTGCTAGGCACGGGACTAGCGGGGGCGGGAGAACAGATACGCAGTATTTT.

In its sample, this clonotype was seen many times. This chain connects TRBV20-1 to TRBJ2-1; 10 positions agree with TRBD2. The germline V gene encodes CDR1 DFQATT and CDR2 SNEGSKA (reference sequence). The CDR3 sequence is 14 residues long. The ends lost 6 bases at V and 3 bases at J; junction bases unmatched: 5. This chain's CDR3 is CSAPSGGGYNEQFF. CDR3 nucleotides: TGCAGTGCACCCAGCGGGGGGGGCTACAATGAGCAGTTCTTC.

The table lists this clonotype with a few counts. The rearrangement joins TRBV14 to TRBJ2-7, with a possible D match to TRBD1 (5 bases). CDR1 SGHDN and CDR2 FVKESK come from the germline V gene. Between the trimmed V and J ends, which lost 1 base and 1 base, there was a span of 14 bases. This CDR3 has 16 residues. This chain's CDR3 is CASSQGYSRVSYEQYF. CDR3 bases: TGTGCCAGCAGCCAAGGGTACAGCAGGGTATCCTACGAGCAGTACTTC.

This clonotype was recorded many times. The chain links TRBV28 to TRBJ2-5, with unresolved D. CDR3 size: 11 residues. V was pared by 6 bases and J by 5 bases, with 7 bases between. Germline assignment: CDR1 MDHEN and CDR2 SYDVKM. DNA for the CDR3: TGTGCCAGCAGCATCTGGGAGACCCAGTACTTC. Residues: CASSIWETQYF. The complete variable domain, with remaining parts taken from reference TRBV28 and TRBJ2-5, reads DVKVTQSSRYLVKRTGEKVFLECVQDMDHENMFWYRQDPGLGLRLIYFSYDVKMKEKGDIPEGYSVSREKKERFSLILESASTNQTSMYLCASSIWETQYFGPGTRLLVL.

Details on this clonotype: An end of the junction differs from the germline gene, which may be a read error. The chain couples TRBV7-1 to TRBJ1-1, with D possibly being TRBD1 (6 bases). TRBV7-1 falls under the ORF class, with uncertain function. The CDR3 totals 17 residues. The CDR3 region is CASSSTKITGTNAEAFF. In nucleotides, the CDR3 is TGTGCCAGCAGCTCGACGAAGATCACAGGGACGAACGCTGAAGCTTTCTTT.

This clonotype appeared many times. The chain recombines TRBV7-6 with TRBJ2-2, with TRBD2 matching 13 bases. This CDR3 region has 18 residues. CDR1 and CDR2 (germline): SGHVS, FNYEAQ. V lost 4 bases, J lost 7 bases, and 12 bases stayed unmatched. This CDR3 is CASSSLNYGLAGVGELFF. As DNA, the CDR3 is TGTGCCAGCAGCTCACTGAACTACGGACTAGCGGGGGTCGGGGAGCTGTTTTTT.

This clonotype was seen many times. V gene TRBV5-1 combines with J gene TRBJ2-7; 9 nucleotides agree with TRBD1. Trimming at V came to 4 bases and at J to 5 bases, leaving 7 bases not matched to a gene. The CDR3 extends over 14 amino acids. Germline assignment: CDR1 SGHRS and CDR2 YFSETQ. This CDR3 reads CASSPGTGWDEQYF. Written as DNA, the CDR3 is TGCGCCAGCAGCCCCGGGACAGGGTGGGACGAGCAGTACTTC.

This clonotype was observed at least ten times. The rearrangement uses TRBV3-1 and TRBJ1-2; D is undetermined. Trimming removed 1 base at V and 5 bases at J, with 11 bases between. CDR1 and CDR2 (germline): LGHDT, YNNKEL (reference sequence). CDR3 size: 14 residues. CDR3 sequence (DNA): TGTGCCAGCAGCCAAGGGGAAGGCCGATATGGCTACACCTTC. It yields the protein CASSQGEGRYGYTF.

Ten or more counts support this clonotype. This rearrangement joins TRBV6-2 or TRBV6-3 to TRBJ2-1; tentatively, D is TRBD2 (6 bases). CDR1 is MNHEY, CDR2 SVGEGT, per germline. V shed 4 bases and J shed 6 bases, with 16 bases lying between them. This CDR3 has 15 residues. The DNA of the CDR3 is TGTGCCAGCAGTTTCGGGGGTACGGGACGCAATGAGCAGTTCTTC. Its protein is CASSFGGTGRNEQFF.

This clonotype was seen at least ten times. This rearrangement joins TRBV20-1 to TRBJ2-1, with D perhaps given as TRBD1 or TRBD2 (7 bases each). This CDR3 comprises 14 residues. Germline CDR1 is DFQATT and CDR2 is SNEGSKA (reference sequence). As DNA, the CDR3 is TGCAGCTTATCAGGGGGGGGGAATTACAATGAGCAGTTCTTC. Translated, it gives CSLSGGGNYNEQFF.

This clonotype has at least ten counts. The rearrangement uses TRBV7-2 and TRBJ1-5, with D uncertain. Germline CDR1 reads SGHTA; CDR2 reads FQGNSA. V lost 5 bases and J lost 7, with 15 bases in between. This CDR3 spans 14 amino acids. CDR3 nucleotide sequence: TGTGCCAGCAGCCCCTACCGCGAGGACCAGCCCCAGCATTTT. This encodes CASSPYREDQPQHF. Drawing the rest from reference TRBV7-2 and TRBJ1-5, the complete variable domain is GAGVSQSPSNKVTEKGKDVELRCDPISGHTALYWYRQSLGQGLEFLIYFQGNSAPDKSGLPSDRFSAERTGGSVSTLTIQRTQQEDSAVYLCASSPYREDQPQHFGDGTRLSIL.

Ten or more counts support this clonotype. J is TRBJ2-4 and V is TRBV5-1, with a possible D match to TRBD1 (6 bases). V gave up 3 bases and J gave up 8 bases, with 15 bases separating them. The CDR3 is 14 amino acids. In germline, CDR1 is SGHRS, CDR2 YFSETQ. The CDR3: CASSSSGGPDIQYF. The CDR3 DNA reads TGCGCCAGCAGCTCTTCTGGGGGCCCGGACATTCAGTACTTC.

This clonotype was recorded many times. The V gene is TRBV18, the J gene TRBJ2-3; 8 bases align to TRBD1. The V segment lost 6 bases and the J segment 6 bases; nucleotides outside the gene matches: 11. The CDR3 is 15 residues long. Germline V lookup: CDR1 KGHSH, CDR2 LQKENI. CDR3 sequence reads: CASSLPQGERDTQYF. Here the CDR3 DNA reads TGTGCCAGCTCGCTTCCACAGGGGGAACGGGATACGCAGTATTTT. The complete variable domain, with remaining parts taken from reference TRBV18 and TRBJ2-3, reads NAGVMQNPRHLVRRRGQEARLRCSPMKGHSHVYWYRQLPEEGLKFMVYLQKENIIDESGMPKERFSAEFPKEGPSILRIQQVVRGDSAAYFCASSLPQGERDTQYFGPGTRLTVL.

In this sample, this clonotype turned up many times. V usage is TRBV28 and J usage is TRBJ2-7; D gene uncertain. The V gene lost 3 bases and the J gene lost 3 bases, with 12 bases spanning the gap. Germline V CDR1 and CDR2: MDHEN, SYDVKM. This CDR3 region has 14 residues. The CDR3 sequence: CASSFRTDGYEQYF. The CDR3 coding sequence is TGTGCCAGCAGTTTTCGGACGGACGGCTACGAGCAGTACTTC.

This clonotype was seen ten or more times. This chain uses TRBV5-1 with TRBJ1-2; D gene unclear. The CDR3 totals 16 residues. Germline V gene sequence: CDR1 SGHRS, CDR2 YFSETQ. V lost 1 base and J lost 0, with 13 bases in between. The CDR3, as DNA: TGCGCCAGCAGCTTGTACGGCCAGGTGACTAACTATGGCTACACCTTC. Translation: CASSLYGQVTNYGYTF.